This T cell receptor beta chain was retrieved from a study of early T cells in non-severe SARS-CoV-2 infection. Study-level information: Chains were unpaired, as sequencing was done on bulk RNA from unsorted whole blood.

cDNA molecules, individually, were tagged with unique molecular identifiers. MiXCR, applied by TCRdb to the 5' RACE reads, yields one record per CDR3 protein. Of about 60,000 distinct CDR3 sequences in the sample, 10% to 12% were seen once. There are 15 residues in the CDR3. Trimming pared 6 bases from V and 1 base from J, leaving 15 bases between. Germline CDR1 and CDR2: KGHSH and LQKENI. Study conclusions and caveats: There was a bias toward anti-spike CD8 responses in VDJdb matching, which missed private and CD4 specificities.

A word on this clonotype: Its antigen is unknown.

The TCR was taken from an adult who was a healthcare worker with PCR-confirmed SARS-CoV-2 infection or an uninfected control (not recorded which). The chain uses TRBV18 and TRBJ1-1; no clear D. Sequencing used whole blood, obtained at baseline. Here the CDR3 DNA reads TGTGCCAGCTCCTACTTTACGACGGCGAACACTGAAGCTTTCTTT. Translated: CASSYFTTANTEAFF.